This TCR beta chain was sequenced for a study of metastatic and nonmetastatic thyroid tumors. For the study at large: The comparison covered peripheral blood and tumor or nodule tissue in malignant and benign thyroid patients. Findings and caveats of the study: Within blood and tumor, benign nodules reportedly had significantly lower TCR beta diversity than malignant thyroid tumors did.

Using MiXCR, TCRdb reanalyzed the PCR reads. In the table there are approximately 12,000 clones, 20% to 25% of which are singletons. All patients were untreated before thyroid surgery. Turning to this clone: Its antigen is not identified.

Germline V CDR1 and CDR2: DFQATT, SNEGSKA (reference sequence). The V segment lost 2 bases and the J segment 5 bases; nucleotides outside the gene matches: 11. The CDR3 spans 16 residues. The TCR sequence derives from a female donor with papillary thyroid cancer or a benign thyroid nodule (not recorded which). Some clones in this sample may be carry-over from other donors' samples. The genes are TRBV20-1 and TRBJ2-3; 9 nucleotides match TRBD2. The sequenced sample was blood. Here the CDR3 DNA reads TGCAGTGCTAGAATCACCGAGCGGGAGGTTGTAGATACGCAGTATTTT. It yields the protein CSARITEREVVDTQYF.